These 32 T cell receptor beta chains were sequenced from one sample in a study of response to subunit inactivated influenza vaccine. TCRdb itself ran the RT-PCR reads through MiXCR, one entry per CDR3 protein. The sample carries about 240,000 distinct CDR3 sequences, less than 15% recorded once. The material was non-naive T cells sorted from PBMCs, obtained approximately 15 days before vaccination. The receptors stem from a man in his fifties who received an inactivated influenza vaccine.

This clonotype was picked up a small number of times. This chain uses TRBV6-2 or TRBV6-3 with TRBJ2-1, with 15 bases aligning to TRBD2. Germline CDR1 and CDR2: MNHEY and SVGEGT. The CDR3 runs 20 residues. V trimming: 5 bases; J trimming: 2 bases; junction bases outside the gene matches: 13. The CDR3 coding sequence is TGTGCCAGCAGTCAATCGGGACTAGCGGGAGGTAGGGGGACCTACAATGAGCAGTTCTTC. Its protein product is CASSQSGLAGGRGTYNEQFF.

The J gene is TRBJ2-4, the V gene TRBV25-1; the D gene is possibly TRBD2 (5 bases). V was pared by 4 bases and J by 0 bases, with 10 bases between. This CDR3 comprises 15 residues. CDR1 is MGHDK and CDR2 is SYGVNS in the germline V gene. CDR3 nucleotide sequence: TGTGCCAGCAGTGCGACGGGAATAGCCAAAAACATTCAGTACTTC. Its protein product is CASSATGIAKNIQYF.

The chain couples TRBV5-6 to TRBJ2-7; D ambiguous. V was shortened by 0 bases and J by 2 bases, with 9 bases between the two germline ends. Germline lookup yields CDR1 SGHDT and CDR2 YYEEEE. CDR3 size: 14 residues. CDR3 coding DNA: TGTGCCAGCAGCTTGGGCATACTTACCTACGAGCAGTACTTC. Protein product: CASSLGILTYEQYF.

This clonotype has a count of ten or more. The chain uses TRBV4-3 and TRBJ1-1; no clear D. Germline values: CDR1 LGHNA, CDR2 YSLEER. The CDR3 spans 13 residues. V lost 1 base to trimming and J lost 3 bases, with 6 bases between them. The CDR3 sequence is CASSQALHTEAFF. CDR3 nucleotides: TGCGCCAGCAGCCAAGCGCTCCACACTGAAGCTTTCTTT.

This clonotype occurred many times. This rearrangement joins TRBV12-3 or TRBV12-4 to TRBJ2-1, with D uncertain. The CDR3 is 17 residues long. The V end was cut by 5 bases, the J end by 1 base, with 18 bases between. CDR3 amino acids: CASSRGAMGRSYNEQFF. The CDR3 nucleotides read TGTGCCAGCAGTCGCGGCGCCATGGGCAGATCCTACAATGAGCAGTTCTTC.

V gene TRBV7-9 combines with J gene TRBJ2-2; D is possibly TRBD2 (6 bases). V was cut by 5 bases and J by 1 base, with 11 bases left in between. This CDR3 spans 15 amino acids. From germline, CDR1 is SEHNR and CDR2 FQNEAQ (reference sequence). CDR3 nucleotides: TGTGCCAGCAGCCGGGACTGGAAGAACACCGGGGAGCTGTTTTTT. Protein: CASSRDWKNTGELFF.

This clonotype was counted between two and nine times. This chain joins TRBV4-3 and TRBJ2-7, with D uncertain. Germline V gene sequence: CDR1 LGHNA, CDR2 YSLEER. There are 14 residues in the CDR3. Trimming left V 0 bases short and J 0 bases short, with 6 bases between. The CDR3 sequence is CASSQDWHSYEQYF. CDR3 DNA sequence: TGCGCCAGCAGCCAAGATTGGCACTCCTACGAGCAGTACTTC.

The chain couples TRBV7-2 to TRBJ2-1, with 7 bases matching TRBD1. This CDR3 has 13 residues. Germline assignment: CDR1 SGHTA and CDR2 FQGNSA. With V trimmed by 0 bases and J by 9 bases, 2 bases remained unmatched. The CDR3 DNA reads as TGTGCCAGCAGCTTAGCGACAGGGACTGAGCAGTTCTTC. Translation gives CASSLATGTEQFF.

The CDR3 spells CASKPAGKDTQYF. DNA for the CDR3: TGTGCCAGCAAACCCGCCGGGAAAGATACGCAGTATTTT. The V call is TRBV6-1, the J call TRBJ2-3; tentative D call: TRBD2 (5 bases). V dropped 7 bases and J dropped 5 bases, with 13 bases sitting between them. Germline CDR1 reads MNHNS; CDR2 reads SASEGT. The CDR3 covers 13 residues.

In its sample, this clonotype was seen a few times. The chain carries TRBV4-2 and TRBJ2-7; D is unresolved. This CDR3 is 15 amino acids long. Trimming shortened V by 0 bases and J by 0 bases, and 9 bases separated the two germline ends. Germline V gene lookup returns CDR1 LGHNA and CDR2 YNFKEQ. CDR3 sequence (DNA): TGTGCCAGCAGCCAAGAAGCGTCCAGCTCCTACGAGCAGTACTTC. It translates to CASSQEASSSYEQYF.

This clonotype was observed a few times. The chain is built from TRBV12-3 or TRBV12-4 and TRBJ2-5; D is possibly TRBD2 (5 bases). V was cut by 2 bases and J by 4 bases, with 14 bases left in between. CDR3 size: 15 residues. This CDR3 reads CASSLSGLAGETQYF. Here the CDR3 DNA reads TGTGCCAGCAGTTTATCAGGCCTAGCCGGAGAGACCCAGTACTTC.

This clonotype was picked up a small number of times. The gene calls are TRBV6-5 and TRBJ2-7; D remains ambiguous. Germline lookup yields CDR1 MNHEY and CDR2 SVGAGI. There are 13 residues in the CDR3. V shed 2 bases and J shed 2 bases, with 7 bases lying between them. For the CDR3, the DNA is TGTGCCAGCAGTTACCGACAAGCCTACGAGCAGTACTTC. Its protein product is CASSYRQAYEQYF.

The chain recombines TRBV5-1 with TRBJ2-7; TRBD1 aligns across 9 bases. V dropped 5 bases and J dropped 3; count of bases not matched to a gene: 3. Per the germline V gene, CDR1 is SGHRS and CDR2 is YFSETQ. The CDR3 runs 13 residues. CDR3 DNA sequence: TGCGCCAGCAGAGGACAGGGGAACTACGAGCAGTACTTC. It is translated as CASRGQGNYEQYF.

A few counts support this clonotype. The gene calls are TRBV6-1 and TRBJ2-4, with D tentatively TRBD1 (5 bases). The CDR3 loop spans 16 amino acids. CDR1 is MNHNS and CDR2 is SASEGT in the germline V gene. V lost 1 base and J lost 6, with 16 bases in between. The CDR3 sequence: CASSEVMGRILNIQYF. Written as DNA, the CDR3 is TGTGCCAGCAGTGAAGTGATGGGGCGGATACTAAACATTCAGTACTTC.

This clonotype was observed at least ten times. The chain combines TRBV20-1 with TRBJ2-7; TRBD2 matches 9 bases. Losses at the gene ends were 0 bases for V and 5 bases for J; bases not matched to a gene: 11. Germline CDR1 is DFQATT and CDR2 is SNEGSKA (reference sequence). CDR3 length equals 16 residues. The CDR3 loop is CSARDSLAGRGHEQYF. The CDR3 DNA reads as TGCAGTGCTAGAGACAGTCTAGCGGGACGGGGTCACGAGCAGTACTTC.

This clonotype was seen a handful of times. This chain joins TRBV2 and TRBJ2-1, with 8 bases that match TRBD2. The CDR3 length is 17 residues. Germline V gene data show CDR1 as SNHLY and CDR2 as FYNNEI. The CDR3 here is CTFSFQLSGGKYNEQFF. CDR3 sequence (DNA): TGTACCTTCAGTTTCCAGCTAAGCGGGGGCAAATACAATGAGCAGTTCTTC.

This clonotype has a handful of counts. The chain couples TRBV18 to TRBJ2-7, with D possibly matching TRBD2 (6 bases). The CDR3 is made up of 14 amino acids. The germline gives CDR1 KGHSH, CDR2 LQKENI. Trimming took 3 bases from V and 2 from J, leaving 11 bases between them. CDR3: CASSPNSGTYEQYF. Here the CDR3 DNA reads TGTGCCAGCTCACCGAATAGCGGAACCTACGAGCAGTACTTC.

The V call is TRBV15, the J call TRBJ2-1; D is unresolved. V was trimmed by 1 base and J by 6 bases, leaving 4 bases between them. Germline V gives CDR1 LNHNV, CDR2 YYDKDF (reference sequence). The length of the CDR3 is 12 residues. The CDR3 nucleotides read TGTGCCACCAGCAGAGGCATCAATGAGCAGTTCTTC. This encodes CATSRGINEQFF.

This clonotype came up a few times. V usage is TRBV21-1 and J usage is TRBJ2-3; the listed D gene, TRBD2, was not tested against the DNA. TRBV21-1 is tagged as a pseudogene. The CDR3 has 20 residues. The CDR3: CASSERAVGLAGENTDTQYF. The CDR3 nucleotides are TGTGCCAGCAGCGAAAGGGCGGTGGGACTAGCGGGGGAGAACACAGATACGCAGTATTTT.

Here the CDR3 DNA reads TGTGCCAGCAGTTACTCTAATGAGGGGAGAGGGGAGCAGTACTTC. It is translated as CASSYSNEGRGEQYF. V gene TRBV6-5 combines with J gene TRBJ2-7; TRBD1 or TRBD2 may be the D gene (5 bases each). V lost 0 bases and J lost 7, with 16 bases in between. The V gene's germline CDR1 is MNHEY and CDR2 SVGAGI. The CDR3 contains 15 residues.

V and J are TRBV7-8 and TRBJ1-5; D remains ambiguous. CDR3 length equals 16 residues. V shed 3 bases and J shed 11 bases, with 23 bases lying between them. Per germline, CDR1 SGHVS and CDR2 FQNEAQ. CDR3 amino acids: CASSLKPGVNFGAQHF. CDR3 nucleotides: TGTGCCAGCAGCTTGAAGCCGGGAGTAAATTTTGGGGCCCAGCATTTT. The full variable domain, in which reference TRBV7-8 and TRBJ1-5 provide the parts outside the CDR3, is GAGVSQSPRYKVAKRGQDVALRCDPISGHVSLFWYQQALGQGPEFLTYFQNEAQLDKSGLPSDRFFAERPEGSVSTLKIQRTQQEDSAVYLCASSLKPGVNFGAQHFGDGTRLSIL.

This clonotype was seen a few times. The CDR3 bases are TGTGCCAGCAGCCTGGACAGGGGGAAAGAGCAGTACTTC. This sequence encodes CASSLDRGKEQYF. The chain has TRBV3-1 and TRBJ2-7, with 10 nucleotides matching TRBD1. CDR1 is LGHDT, CDR2 YNNKEL, per germline (reference sequence). The CDR3 has 13 residues. V was pared by 4 bases and J by 7 bases, with 4 bases of the junction left unmatched.

The CDR3 loop is CASSPQGAQVYNEQFF. The CDR3 DNA follows: TGTGCCAGCAGCCCTCAAGGGGCACAGGTATACAATGAGCAGTTCTTC. This chain uses TRBV11-2 with TRBJ2-1; D perhaps matches TRBD1 (5 bases). The CDR3 length is 16 residues. The germline V gene encodes CDR1 SGHAT and CDR2 FQNNGV. Trimming pared 5 bases from V and 4 bases from J, leaving 18 bases between.

This clonotype was recorded a few times. The V and J genes are TRBV18 and TRBJ2-2, with D unclear. CDR3 size: 14 residues. CDR1 is KGHSH, CDR2 LQKENI, per germline. V lost 2 bases and J lost 5, with 9 bases in between. The CDR3 sequence is CASSPMQWTGELFF. The CDR3 nucleotides are TGTGCCAGCTCACCAATGCAGTGGACCGGGGAGCTGTTTTTT.

This clonotype has a count of ten or more. V gene TRBV4-3 combines with J gene TRBJ2-4; D is unresolved. Germline V CDR1 and CDR2: LGHNA, YSLEER. V was cut by 0 bases and J by 6 bases, with 6 bases left in between. The CDR3 runs to 13 residues. The CDR3 sequence is CASSQDILNIQYF. CDR3 in DNA: TGCGCCAGCAGCCAAGATATACTAAACATTCAGTACTTC.

This clonotype was counted a few times. The CDR3 loop is CASSKRRQGIKNIQYF. As DNA, the CDR3 is TGTGCCAGCAGCAAACGGCGGCAGGGCATCAAAAACATTCAGTACTTC. The chain uses TRBV21-1 and TRBJ2-4; the table assigns TRBD2, which was not confirmed against the DNA. TRBV21-1 constitutes a pseudogene. CDR3 length: 16 amino acids.

CDR3 sequence: CASSYSDRAYEQYF. The CDR3 DNA reads TGTGCCAGCAGTTACTCGGACAGAGCCTACGAGCAGTACTTC. The chain has TRBV6-5 and TRBJ2-7; maybe TRBD1 (6 bases). The ends were cut back, 0 bases at V and 2 bases at J, with 8 bases in the middle. This CDR3 spans 14 amino acids. Germline CDR1 and CDR2: MNHEY and SVGAGI.

This clonotype was seen repeatedly, ten times or more. The chain recombines TRBV24-1 with TRBJ2-1; unclear D gene. This CDR3 is built from 12 residues. Deletions cut 5 bases from V and 7 bases from J, with 8 bases between. CDR1 and CDR2 (germline): KGHDR, SFDVKD. Here the CDR3 reads CATSASWNEQFF. CDR3 bases: TGTGCCACCAGTGCCAGTTGGAATGAGCAGTTCTTC.

This clonotype was counted only a few times. An end of the junction differs from the germline gene, which may be a read error. The rearrangement links TRBV7-7 to TRBJ2-5, with D possibly matching TRBD1 (6 bases). Germline V gene sequence: CDR1 SSHAT, CDR2 FNYEAQ (reference sequence). CDR3 length: 17 residues. CDR3 sequence reads: CASSLGRILGGQETQYF. The CDR3 DNA follows: TGTGCTAGCAGCTTAGGTCGAATTCTAGGGGGACAAGAGACCCAGTACTTC.

This clonotype was seen a few times. This chain links TRBV7-6 with TRBJ2-7; either TRBD1 or TRBD2 may supply D (5 bases each). This CDR3 has 17 amino acids. V dropped 1 base and J dropped 0 bases, with 16 bases sitting between them. From germline, CDR1 is SGHVS and CDR2 FNYEAQ. The CDR3 DNA sequence: TGTGCCAGCAGCTTAGACCCCGCCGGGGCTAGCTCCTACGAGCAGTACTTC. This codes for CASSLDPAGASSYEQYF.

V is TRBV11-1 and J is TRBJ2-1; possible D gene TRBD1, 6 bases. The CDR3 has 15 amino acids. CDR1 and CDR2 from the germline V gene are SGHAT and FQDESV (reference sequence). With 4 bases removed from V and 1 base from J, the gap between germline ends came to 11 bases. This CDR3 is CASSSTGQSYNEQFF. CDR3 DNA sequence: TGTGCCAGCAGCTCAACCGGACAGTCCTACAATGAGCAGTTCTTC.

This clonotype was seen more than once but under ten times. The rearrangement uses TRBV7-2 and TRBJ2-2; 8 nucleotides agree with TRBD2. The germline gives CDR1 SGHTA, CDR2 FQGNSA. The CDR3 has 16 amino acids. With V trimmed by 5 bases and J by 3 bases, 8 bases remained unmatched. CDR3 bases: TGTGCCAGCAGCCCGAGCGGGAGAAGTCACACCGGGGAGCTGTTTTTT. This encodes CASSPSGRSHTGELFF.